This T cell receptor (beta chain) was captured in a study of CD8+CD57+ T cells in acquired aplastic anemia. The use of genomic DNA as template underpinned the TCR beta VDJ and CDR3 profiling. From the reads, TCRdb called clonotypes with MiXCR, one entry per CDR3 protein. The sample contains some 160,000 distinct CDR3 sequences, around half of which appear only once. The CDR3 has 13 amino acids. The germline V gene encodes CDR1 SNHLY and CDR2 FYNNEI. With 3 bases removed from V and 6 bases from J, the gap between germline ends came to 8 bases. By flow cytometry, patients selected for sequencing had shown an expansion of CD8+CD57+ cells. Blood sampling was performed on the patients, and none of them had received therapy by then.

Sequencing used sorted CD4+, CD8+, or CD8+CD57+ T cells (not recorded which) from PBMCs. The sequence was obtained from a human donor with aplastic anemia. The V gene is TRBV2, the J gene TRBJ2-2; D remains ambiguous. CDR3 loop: CASSDWGSGELFF. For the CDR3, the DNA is TGTGCCAGCAGTGATTGGGGTTCCGGGGAGCTGTTTTTT.